Below, 27 T cell receptor beta chains from the same sample are listed, as sequenced in a study of blood T cell repertoires in COVID-19. TCRdb's copy holds only in-frame clones and misses some; the assay was immunoSEQ multiplex PCR. The sample yields tens of thousands of clones, about 88% seen once. The specimen was peripheral blood. These receptor sequences come from a woman between 65 and 79 years old with active COVID-19.

The rearrangement uses TRBV28 and TRBJ2-1; TRBD2 matches at 12 bases. This CDR3 has 16 amino acids. The germline CDR1 and CDR2 sequences are MDHEN and SYDVKM. Losses at the gene ends were 7 bases for V and 8 bases for J; bases not matched to a gene: 12. CDR3 nucleotides: TGTGCCAGCATTAGCCCGACTAGCGGGAGTCGGGATGAGCAGTTCTTC. Amino acid sequence: CASISPTSGSRDEQFF.

The gene calls are TRBV4-1 and TRBJ1-6; no reliable D call. Deletions cut 3 bases from V and 3 bases from J, with 12 bases between. The germline V gene encodes CDR1 MGHRA and CDR2 YSYEKL. The CDR3 has 16 residues. CDR3 protein: CASSQGQVFYNSPLHF. The CDR3 nucleotides read TGCGCCAGCAGCCAGGGCCAGGTGTTCTATAATTCACCCCTCCACTTT.

The CDR3 DNA sequence: TGTGCCAGTAACAATCGCGGGGGTAATGAGCAGTTCTTC. This sequence encodes CASNNRGGNEQFF. The V and J genes are TRBV19 and TRBJ2-1; 7 nucleotides line up with TRBD2. The CDR3 contains 13 residues. With V trimmed by 7 bases and J by 7 bases, 7 bases remained unmatched. From germline, CDR1 is LNHDA and CDR2 SQIVND (reference sequence).

J is TRBJ2-2 and V is TRBV3-1 (or the pseudogene TRBV3-2), with 9 bases lining up with TRBD1. Per germline, CDR1 LGHDT and CDR2 YNNKEL (reference sequence). The CDR3 contains 15 residues. The V and J ends lost 4 bases and 5 bases, in that order; junction bases with no gene match: 5. In DNA form, the CDR3 reads TGTGCCAGCAGCCGGGGGACAGGGAGGACCGGGGAGCTGTTTTTT. The encoded protein is CASSRGTGRTGELFF.

The rearrangement uses TRBV4-1 and TRBJ2-7, with 9 bases identical to TRBD2. J was trimmed by 3 bases and V by 3 bases; bases with no gene match: 9. The CDR3 covers 16 residues. Germline V gene lookup returns CDR1 MGHRA and CDR2 YSYEKL. CDR3 residues: CASSHISAGGDYEQYF. In DNA form, the CDR3 reads TGCGCCAGCAGCCACATTAGCGCGGGGGGGGACTACGAGCAGTACTTC.

J is TRBJ2-7 and V is TRBV5-6, with 10 bases aligning to TRBD2. Trimming removed 0 bases from V and 0 bases from J; junction bases left unmatched: 0. Germline loops: CDR1 SGHDT, CDR2 YYEEEE. The CDR3 has 15 amino acids. The CDR3 is CASSLASGSSYEQYF. The CDR3 DNA reads TGTGCCAGCAGCTTGGCTAGCGGGAGCTCCTACGAGCAGTACTTC.

The V gene is TRBV28, the J gene TRBJ1-6, with D tentatively TRBD1 (6 bases). The germline V gene encodes CDR1 MDHEN and CDR2 SYDVKM. Trimming took off 7 bases at V and 7 bases at J, with 14 bases between the two ends. The CDR3 has 14 residues. This chain's CDR3 is CASTPQGKNSPLHF. The CDR3 nucleotides are TGTGCCAGCACCCCCCAGGGGAAAAATTCACCCCTCCACTTT.

This clone came up a few times. The chain links TRBV30 to TRBJ2-1, with TRBD2 matching 11 bases. Germline assignment: CDR1 GTSNPN and CDR2 SVGIG (reference sequence). J gave up 5 bases and V 0 bases, and 3 bases lay outside the gene matches. The CDR3 is 15 residues long. In nucleotides, the CDR3 is TGTGCCTGGAGTGTACAACTAGCGGGGGACAATGAGCAGTTCTTC. Protein sequence: CAWSVQLAGDNEQFF.

The chain uses TRBV6-5 and TRBJ2-1; the D gene is possibly TRBD2 (5 bases). Trimming removed 0 bases from V and 8 bases from J, with 17 bases in between. Germline lookup yields CDR1 MNHEY and CDR2 SVGAGI. The CDR3 loop spans 16 amino acids. CDR3: CASSYSLLAHLDEQFF. DNA of the CDR3: TGTGCCAGCAGTTACTCTCTTTTAGCGCATTTAGATGAGCAGTTCTTC.

The rearrangement links TRBV9 to TRBJ2-7, with 12 bases aligning to TRBD1. Germline CDR1 SGDLS, CDR2 YYNGEE. Trimming at V came to 3 bases and at J to 7 bases, leaving 8 bases not matched to a gene. The CDR3 consists of 15 residues. This CDR3 reads CASSAPGQGAGEQYF. The DNA of the CDR3 is TGTGCCAGCAGCGCCCCGGGACAGGGGGCGGGGGAGCAGTACTTC.

The V gene is TRBV10-3, the J gene TRBJ2-1; maybe TRBD1 (7 bases). CDR1 is ENHRY and CDR2 is SYGVKD in the germline V gene. CDR3 size: 16 residues. Trimming pared 6 bases from V and 6 bases from J, leaving 21 bases between. Written as DNA, the CDR3 is TGTGCCATCAGCCCTACCGGAGGGGGCACTGGCAATGAGCAGTTCTTC. Its translation: CAISPTGGGTGNEQFF.

V is TRBV4-2 and J is TRBJ2-7, with 10 bases identical to TRBD2. Germline CDR1 is LGHNA and CDR2 is YNFKEQ. The CDR3 consists of 16 residues. Unmatched junction bases numbered 10, after V lost 1 base and J lost 7 bases. As DNA, the CDR3 is TGTGCCAGCAGCCAAGCGTGGAACAGCGGGAGGGCGGAGCAGTACTTC. Its protein is CASSQAWNSGRAEQYF.

This chain joins TRBV5-1 and TRBJ1-1, with 7 bases aligning to TRBD1. V shed 4 bases, J shed 4 bases, and the junction held 7 bases outside the gene matches. Germline V gene data show CDR1 as SGHRS and CDR2 as YFSETQ. The CDR3 runs 14 residues. The CDR3 coding sequence is TGCGCCAGCAGCCCCCGGGACAGTACCACTGAAGCTTTCTTT. It encodes CASSPRDSTTEAFF.

This rearrangement joins TRBV5-6 to TRBJ1-1, with a weak D call TRBD1 (5 bases). The CDR3 extends over 16 amino acids. Germline CDR1 and CDR2: SGHDT and YYEEEE. V was clipped by 0 bases and J by 2 bases, with 14 bases between them. The CDR3: CASSLVGAFLNTEAFF. CDR3 nucleotide sequence: TGTGCCAGCAGCTTGGTAGGGGCTTTTCTAAACACTGAAGCTTTCTTT.

For the CDR3, the DNA is TGCGCCAGCAGCCAAGGGGACAGGGTACCCTACGAGCAGTACTTC. Protein: CASSQGDRVPYEQYF. V is TRBV4-1 and J is TRBJ2-7; 9 nucleotides line up with TRBD1. The CDR3 runs 15 residues. Trimming at V came to 1 base and at J to 2 bases, leaving 3 bases not matched to a gene. Per germline, CDR1 MGHRA and CDR2 YSYEKL.

The chain couples TRBV7-9 to TRBJ1-1; D unresolved. The germline CDR1 and CDR2 sequences are SEHNR and FQNEAQ (reference sequence). V was cut by 5 bases and J by 0 bases, with 7 bases left in between. This CDR3 has 13 amino acids. In DNA form, the CDR3 reads TGTGCCAGCAGCCGGTTAATGAACACTGAAGCTTTCTTT. Amino acid sequence: CASSRLMNTEAFF. Looking up the rest from reference TRBV7-9 and TRBJ1-1 gives the full variable domain: DTGVSQNPRHKITKRGQNVTFRCDPISEHNRLYWYRQTLGQGPEFLTYFQNEAQLEKSRLLSDRFSAERPKGSFSTLEIQRTEQGDSAMYLCASSRLMNTEAFFGQGTRLTVV.

V and J are TRBV5-1 and TRBJ2-7; no clear D. The V and J ends lost 4 bases and 8 bases respectively, with 10 bases between them. Germline CDR1 is SGHRS and CDR2 is YFSETQ. The CDR3 extends over 11 amino acids. This CDR3 is CASSIDTKQYF. Written as DNA, the CDR3 is TGCGCCAGCAGCATAGACACCAAGCAGTACTTC.

The V call is TRBV5-6, the J call TRBJ2-7; D is perhaps TRBD1 (6 bases). Trimming took 4 bases from V and 4 from J, leaving 21 bases between them. CDR3 length: 16 residues. The germline CDR1 and CDR2 sequences are SGHDT and YYEEEE. CDR3 nucleotide sequence: TGTGCCAGCAGCCTTAAATATATCGGGACACTTTACGAGCAGTACTTC. It is translated as CASSLKYIGTLYEQYF.

The J gene is TRBJ2-1, the V gene TRBV28, with TRBD2 identical over 12 bases. V shed 6 bases, J shed 8 bases, and the junction held 8 bases outside the gene matches. CDR3 length: 15 residues. Germline loops: CDR1 MDHEN, CDR2 SYDVKM. This CDR3 is CASRITSGRPDEQFF. The CDR3 bases are TGTGCCAGCAGGATCACTAGCGGGAGGCCCGATGAGCAGTTCTTC. The entire variable domain, with the rest obtained from reference TRBV28 and TRBJ2-1, is as follows: DVKVTQSSRYLVKRTGEKVFLECVQDMDHENMFWYRQDPGLGLRLIYFSYDVKMKEKGDIPEGYSVSREKKERFSLILESASTNQTSMYLCASRITSGRPDEQFFGPGTRLTVL.

The rearrangement joins TRBV7-3 to TRBJ1-1; 7 bases are shared with TRBD1. Germline V gene data show CDR1 as SGHTA and CDR2 as FQGTGA. Germline trimming cut 5 bases from V and 5 bases from J; bases unmatched to any gene: 5. The CDR3 is 13 residues long. The CDR3 DNA sequence: TGTGCCAGCAGCACAGGGGTTGGAACTGAAGCTTTCTTT. Its protein product is CASSTGVGTEAFF.

This clone has just one count. The chain combines TRBV2 with TRBJ1-5; 8 bases agree with TRBD1. Germline CDR1 SNHLY, CDR2 FYNNEI. The junction had 7 bases not matched to a gene; V was cut back by 2 bases and J by 1 base. CDR3 length equals 17 residues. CDR3 loop: CASSETQWTGSNQPQHF. CDR3 DNA: TGTGCCAGCAGTGAAACCCAGTGGACAGGGAGCAATCAGCCCCAGCATTTT. The full variable domain, in which reference TRBV2 and TRBJ1-5 provide the parts outside the CDR3, is EPEVTQTPSHQVTQMGQEVILRCVPISNHLYFYWYRQILGQKVEFLVSFYNNEISEKSEIFDDQFSVERPDGSNFTLKIRSTKLEDSAMYFCASSETQWTGSNQPQHFGDGTRLSIL.

A few counts support this clone. The chain couples TRBV7-2 to TRBJ2-3; 8 bases fit TRBD2. Per germline, CDR1 SGHTA and CDR2 FQGNSA. The CDR3 loop spans 15 amino acids. With V trimmed by 10 bases and J by 5 bases, 14 bases remained unmatched. Here the CDR3 reads CANADPATSVDTQYF. The CDR3 bases are TGTGCCAACGCTGACCCGGCGACTAGCGTAGATACGCAGTATTTT. Full variable domain (missing parts from reference TRBV7-2 and TRBJ2-3): GAGVSQSPSNKVTEKGKDVELRCDPISGHTALYWYRQSLGQGLEFLIYFQGNSAPDKSGLPSDRFSAERTGGSVSTLTIQRTQQEDSAVYLCANADPATSVDTQYFGPGTRLTVL.

This rearrangement joins TRBV18 to TRBJ2-1, with 7 bases fitting TRBD2. Germline lookup yields CDR1 KGHSH and CDR2 LQKENI. V was clipped by 5 bases and J by 13 bases; unmatched bases: 14. The CDR3 is made up of 14 amino acids. This chain's CDR3 is CASSASSGDPPQFF. In DNA, the CDR3 is TGTGCCAGCTCAGCCTCTAGCGGAGACCCCCCACAGTTCTTC.

This clone has a single count. The chain links TRBV25-1 to TRBJ2-7; TRBD2 is a possible D gene (5 bases). Deletions cut 2 bases from V and 0 bases from J, with 8 bases between. The CDR3 is made up of 14 amino acids. The germline gives CDR1 MGHDK, CDR2 SYGVNS. The CDR3 reads CASSETGSSYEQYF. CDR3 DNA: TGTGCCAGCAGTGAAACGGGGTCCTCCTACGAGCAGTACTTC.

The chain recombines TRBV29-1 with TRBJ1-1; D is unresolved. Per germline, CDR1 SQVTM and CDR2 ANQGSEA. The CDR3 extends over 11 amino acids. V was shortened by 4 bases and J by 1 base, with 4 bases between the two germline ends. In DNA, the CDR3 is TGCAGCGTTGGGGCGAACACTGAAGCTTTCTTT. It specifies CSVGANTEAFF.

The chain has TRBV30 and TRBJ2-1, with D hard to call. Trimming shortened V by 0 bases and J by 6 bases, and 18 bases separated the two germline ends. The CDR3 is 16 amino acids. Germline CDR1 reads GTSNPN; CDR2 reads SVGIG (reference sequence). The CDR3 sequence is CAWSVRRRSASNEQFF. For the CDR3, the DNA is TGTGCCTGGAGTGTACGGAGACGATCGGCTTCCAATGAGCAGTTCTTC.

This clone occurred a few times. The CDR3: CATSDPTSIANEQFF. The CDR3 nucleotides read TGTGCCACCAGTGATCCGACTAGTATAGCCAATGAGCAGTTCTTC. The chain uses TRBV24-1 and TRBJ2-1; the D gene is possibly TRBD2 (6 bases). Germline loops: CDR1 KGHDR, CDR2 SFDVKD. Trimming pared 3 bases from V and 6 bases from J, leaving 14 bases between. This CDR3 region has 15 residues.